This entry lists 19 T cell receptor beta chains sequenced from one sample in a study of Ad26.COV2.S vaccination and SARS-CoV-2 variants. Assay: immunoSEQ multiplex PCR; the TCRdb copy retains only in-frame clones and omits some. The sample has some 300,000 clones, around 85% seen once. The treatment: about 20 received Ad26.COV2.S at low or high dose, single or two shots; about 5 received placebo; per-sample allocation not given. Day 63 after the first injection of vaccine or placebo was the sampling time. The sequencing here drew on peripheral blood, taken in a trial of Ad26.COV2.S vaccine versus placebo. Every receptor here comes from a person between 18 and 65 years old who received the Ad26.COV2.S COVID-19 vaccine or a placebo.

The chain carries TRBV5-1 and TRBJ1-1; TRBD1 agrees at 7 bases. The germline CDR1 and CDR2 sequences are SGHRS and YFSETQ. V gave up 5 bases and J gave up 1 base; unmatched junction bases: 2. The CDR3 runs 13 residues. The CDR3 nucleotides read TGCGCCAGCAGGGGACAGCCGAACACTGAAGCTTTCTTT. This gives the protein CASRGQPNTEAFF.

The V call is TRBV12-5, the J call TRBJ2-7; possibly TRBD2 for D (5 bases). V lost 3 bases and J 4 bases, leaving 10 bases between the germline ends. Germline-derived CDR1 and CDR2 are LGHNT and FRNRAP. The CDR3 is 13 amino acids. The CDR3 coding sequence is TGTGCTAGTGGTTTTCCCGGGATTTACGAGCAGTACTTC. Translating gives CASGFPGIYEQYF.

The chain has TRBV18 and TRBJ2-5, with D uncertain. CDR3 length: 14 residues. Deletions cut 2 bases from V and 1 base from J, with 8 bases between. Germline V gene lookup returns CDR1 KGHSH and CDR2 LQKENI. The CDR3 here is CASSPGRSQETQYF. In DNA form, the CDR3 reads TGTGCCAGCTCACCAGGCAGATCCCAAGAGACCCAGTACTTC.

V and J are TRBV25-1 and TRBJ1-5, with D possibly matching TRBD1 (5 bases). CDR1 MGHDK and CDR2 SYGVNS come from the germline V gene. V was trimmed by 3 bases and J by 7 bases, leaving 16 bases between them. The CDR3 has 15 residues. CDR3 loop: CASSDHGGGRQPQHF. For the CDR3, the DNA is TGTGCCAGCAGTGACCATGGGGGAGGTAGGCAGCCCCAGCATTTT.

The CDR3 here is CATSETSGGTTDTQYF. Written as DNA, the CDR3 is TGTGCCACCAGTGAGACTAGCGGGGGGACCACAGATACGCAGTATTTT. The rearrangement joins TRBV24-1 to TRBJ2-3; TRBD2 matches 13 bases. This CDR3 comprises 16 residues. V dropped 4 bases and J dropped 2; count of bases not matched to a gene: 2. Germline V lookup: CDR1 KGHDR, CDR2 SFDVKD.

V usage is TRBV6-6 and J usage is TRBJ1-6; D might be TRBD1 (6 bases). CDR1 is MNHNY, CDR2 SVGAGI, per germline (reference sequence). This CDR3 spans 18 amino acids. V lost 5 bases, J lost 2 bases, and 19 bases lay in between. This CDR3 is CASSRPRTARPYNSPLHF. The CDR3 DNA reads TGTGCCAGCAGTCGCCCTAGGACAGCGAGACCCTATAATTCACCCCTCCACTTT.

This rearrangement joins TRBV28 to TRBJ1-2; D is ambiguous. The germline V gene encodes CDR1 MDHEN and CDR2 SYDVKM. V was trimmed by 7 bases and J by 4 bases, leaving 19 bases between them. CDR3 length: 15 residues. CDR3 region: CASTTPMRSLYGYTF. The CDR3 coding sequence is TGTGCCAGCACTACGCCCATGCGGTCACTCTATGGCTACACCTTC.

The CDR3 loop is CASSFQASYEQYF. The CDR3 DNA reads as TGTGCCAGCAGCTTTCAGGCTTCCTACGAGCAGTACTTC. The V gene is TRBV7-3, the J gene TRBJ2-7; no reliable D call. The V gene's germline CDR1 is SGHTA and CDR2 FQGTGA. V dropped 3 bases and J dropped 1 base, with 7 bases sitting between them. There are 13 residues in the CDR3.

The chain recombines TRBV4-1 with TRBJ1-5; 9 positions match TRBD1. Per the germline V gene, CDR1 is MGHRA and CDR2 is YSYEKL. The trim removed 0 bases at V and 3 bases at J, leaving 3 bases unmatched. This CDR3 contains 16 residues. The CDR3 protein is CASSQETGGYNQPQHF. The CDR3 DNA sequence: TGCGCCAGCAGCCAAGAGACAGGGGGATACAATCAGCCCCAGCATTTT.

V and J are TRBV19 and TRBJ1-2; no clear D. Germline CDR1 and CDR2: LNHDA and SQIVND (reference sequence). CDR3 length equals 13 residues. Trimming removed 5 bases at V and 4 bases at J, with 11 bases between. CDR3 in DNA: TGTGCCAGTAGTCCAGGCTGGAGCTATGGCTACACCTTC. Translating gives CASSPGWSYGYTF.

This chain uses TRBV10-3 with TRBJ1-6; D is uncertain. The CDR3 loop spans 12 amino acids. The V gene's germline CDR1 is ENHRY and CDR2 SYGVKD. The V and J ends lost 5 bases and 7 bases respectively, with 6 bases between them. Written as DNA, the CDR3 is TGTGCCATCAGTCAGACCAATTCACCCCTCCACTTT. Translation gives CAISQTNSPLHF.

In this sample, this clone turned up once. The chain recombines TRBV27 with TRBJ2-1, with 14 nucleotides matching TRBD2. The CDR3 runs to 16 residues. Germline lookup yields CDR1 MNHEY and CDR2 SMNVEV (reference sequence). Germline trimming cut 4 bases from V and 7 bases from J; bases unmatched to any gene: 6. The CDR3 DNA is TGTGCCAGCAGTTCGACTAGCGGGGGGGCAATGAATGAGCAGTTCTTC. Translating gives CASSSTSGGAMNEQFF.

V is TRBV9 and J is TRBJ1-2, with TRBD1 as a possible D gene (6 bases). Germline CDR1 is SGDLS and CDR2 is YYNGEE. The CDR3 runs to 15 residues. Trimming stripped 3 bases from V and 3 bases from J, with 15 bases between. The CDR3 spells CASSADSRGYYGYTF. CDR3 coding DNA: TGTGCCAGCAGCGCGGACAGCCGGGGGTACTATGGCTACACCTTC. Complete variable domain (other parts from reference TRBV9 and TRBJ1-2): DSGVTQTPKHLITATGQRVTLRCSPRSGDLSVYWYQQSLDQGLQFLIQYYNGEERAKGNILERFSAQQFPDLHSELNLSSLELGDSALYFCASSADSRGYYGYTFGSGTRLTVV.

This sequence joins TRBV4-1 and TRBJ2-3, with 8 nucleotides matching TRBD1. There are 16 residues in the CDR3. The V segment lost 0 bases and the J segment 5 bases; nucleotides outside the gene matches: 7. Germline-derived CDR1 and CDR2 are MGHRA and YSYEKL. This chain's CDR3 is CASSQDRQGAQDTQYF. The CDR3 bases are TGCGCCAGCAGCCAAGATCGGCAGGGGGCACAAGATACGCAGTATTTT.

Regarding this clone: Other DNA sequences in this specimen translate into the identical CDR3. J is TRBJ1-5 and V is TRBV2; maybe TRBD1 (5 bases). Germline assignment: CDR1 SNHLY and CDR2 FYNNEI. V dropped 4 bases and J dropped 4 bases, with 8 bases sitting between them. CDR3 size: 13 residues. CDR3 DNA sequence: TGTGCCAGCAGTGGACAGTATAATCAGCCCCAGCATTTT. It codes for CASSGQYNQPQHF.

The chain uses TRBV18 and TRBJ1-5, with D unclear. The germline V gene encodes CDR1 KGHSH and CDR2 LQKENI. This CDR3 is built from 14 residues. V lost 2 bases and J 7 bases, leaving 12 bases between the germline ends. CDR3 residues: CASSPVAEEQPQHF. The DNA of the CDR3 is TGTGCCAGCTCACCAGTCGCAGAAGAGCAGCCCCAGCATTTT.

The genes are TRBV5-1 and TRBJ2-5; 8 bases are shared with TRBD1. Germline values: CDR1 SGHRS, CDR2 YFSETQ. Germline trimming cut 4 bases from V and 5 bases from J; bases unmatched to any gene: 16. The CDR3 consists of 17 residues. Here the CDR3 DNA reads TGCGCCAGCAGCCGAACTTTTACAGGGGGAGTTGGGGAGACCCAGTACTTC. Translation gives CASSRTFTGGVGETQYF.

J is TRBJ2-7 and V is TRBV10-2; possibly TRBD1 or TRBD2 for D (5 bases each). The CDR3 sequence is 14 residues long. V was clipped by 10 bases and J by 3 bases, with 19 bases between them. Germline lookup yields CDR1 WSHSY and CDR2 SAAADI. The CDR3 coding sequence is TGCGCCACCCGAGGGCGTAGGGGAGACTACGAGCAGTACTTC. As protein: CATRGRRGDYEQYF.

V gene TRBV10-3 combines with J gene TRBJ2-7; D perhaps matches TRBD1 (6 bases). With 10 bases removed from V and 2 bases from J, the gap between germline ends came to 15 bases. CDR3 size: 13 residues. Germline V lookup: CDR1 ENHRY, CDR2 SYGVKD. As DNA, the CDR3 is TGTGCCACAACACCGGACAGTACCTACGAGCAGTACTTC. As protein: CATTPDSTYEQYF.